Sequencing of this TCR beta chain was carried out in a study of radiotherapy plus CTLA-4 blockade in lung cancer. Study in general: Among all patients, around 19% showed objective responses, while about 31% had disease control.

The repertoire was sequenced with immunoSEQ multiplex PCR; TCRdb's copy has only in-frame clones and lacks some. The repertoire consists of 81,000 or so clones, with around nine tenths occurring once and the leading ten covering about 1%. Germline-derived CDR1 and CDR2 are SGHRS and YFSETQ. V was trimmed by 2 bases and J by 0 bases, leaving 14 bases between them. This CDR3 comprises 17 residues. The chain uses TRBV5-1 and TRBJ1-4; unclear D gene. This receptor was identified in a human donor with non-small cell lung cancer who had stable disease on radiotherapy plus ipilimumab. The sample was peripheral blood, taken from a patient treated with radiotherapy plus ipilimumab. This CDR3 reads CASSFDVGQATNEKLFF. CDR3 sequence (DNA): TGCGCCAGCAGCTTTGACGTGGGTCAAGCAACTAATGAAAAACTGTTTTTT.